The 30 T cell receptor beta chains presented below share a single source sample, sequenced in a study of blood T cells in healthy people across ages. PCR was performed a second time for about 6 to 12 cycles using a sample-barcoded 5' primer and a J-beta primer mix. TCRdb independently ran MiXCR on the 5' RACE reads; one entry per CDR3 protein. The table shows about 970,000 distinct CDR3 sequences, with 51% occurring only once. Material: blood. All receptors come from a woman in her fifties or sixties in good health.

The chain joins TRBV20-1 to TRBJ2-7, with 10 bases lining up with TRBD2. Germline loops: CDR1 DFQATT, CDR2 SNEGSKA (reference sequence). CDR3 length equals 15 residues. V shed 6 bases and J 1 base; nucleotides not matched to a gene: 9. The CDR3 protein is CSAIQRGGASYEQYF. The DNA of the CDR3 is TGCAGTGCAATCCAGCGGGGGGGCGCATCCTACGAGCAGTACTTC.

The chain combines TRBV24-1 with TRBJ2-1, with 8 bases lining up with TRBD2. CDR3 size: 17 residues. Germline V gene lookup returns CDR1 KGHDR and CDR2 SFDVKD. Trimming removed 4 bases from V and 9 bases from J; junction bases left unmatched: 16. The CDR3 sequence: CATSDHPAGAGAGEQFF. CDR3 nucleotide sequence: TGTGCCACCAGTGACCACCCCGCCGGAGCGGGAGCGGGTGAGCAGTTCTTC.

This chain links TRBV20-1 with TRBJ1-4; D remains ambiguous. V shed 0 bases and J shed 10 bases, with 12 bases lying between them. The germline V gene has CDR1 DFQATT and CDR2 SNEGSKA (reference sequence). The CDR3 totals 13 residues. CDR3 coding DNA: TGCAGTGCTAGAGATTACGGGGAGAGAAAACTGTTTTTT. Residues: CSARDYGERKLFF.

The rearrangement joins TRBV29-1 to TRBJ1-5, with TRBD1 identical over 8 bases. After removal of 7 bases from V and 2 bases from J, the junction contained 7 bases not matched to a gene. This CDR3 is 14 amino acids long. Germline CDR1 and CDR2: SQVTM and ANQGSEA. CDR3 DNA sequence: TGCAGCGCCCAGACAGGGGTCGGCAATCAGCCCCAGCATTTT. It translates to CSAQTGVGNQPQHF.

This chain joins TRBV20-1 and TRBJ2-1, with D perhaps being TRBD1 or TRBD2 (5 bases each). CDR3 length: 12 amino acids. V dropped 5 bases and J dropped 6 bases, with 11 bases sitting between them. From germline, CDR1 is DFQATT and CDR2 SNEGSKA (reference sequence). CDR3 nucleotide sequence: TGCAGTGCTGCCGGGACGACCAATGAGCAGTTCTTC. Residues: CSAAGTTNEQFF.

V gene TRBV20-1 combines with J gene TRBJ2-5; D is perhaps TRBD2 (6 bases). Trimming took 6 bases from V and 5 from J, leaving 19 bases between them. The CDR3 is made up of 14 amino acids. Germline CDR1 and CDR2: DFQATT and SNEGSKA (reference sequence). The CDR3 loop is CSAPGRGREETQYF. The CDR3 DNA follows: TGCAGTGCCCCTGGACGGGGCCGGGAGGAGACCCAGTACTTC.

There are a few counts of this clonotype. The J gene is TRBJ2-7, the V gene TRBV4-2, with 10 bases matching TRBD2. The germline CDR1 and CDR2 sequences are LGHNA and YNFKEQ. Germline trimming cut 1 base from V and 3 bases from J; bases unmatched to any gene: 6. CDR3 length: 16 residues. The CDR3 reads CASSQGETSGFYEQYF. CDR3 nucleotides: TGTGCCAGCAGCCAAGGGGAGACTAGCGGGTTCTACGAGCAGTACTTC.

The V gene is TRBV24-1, the J gene TRBJ2-1; TRBD1 might be the D (5 bases). Trimming took 4 bases from V and 5 from J, leaving 14 bases between them. Germline-derived CDR1 and CDR2 are KGHDR and SFDVKD. The CDR3 loop spans 15 amino acids. DNA of the CDR3: TGTGCCACCAGTGAGGGGCAGGCTGGTCACAATGAGCAGTTCTTC. It specifies CATSEGQAGHNEQFF.

The V gene is TRBV5-1, the J gene TRBJ2-1; 9 positions match TRBD1. V shed 0 bases, J shed 9 bases, and the junction held 13 bases outside the gene matches. The germline V gene encodes CDR1 SGHRS and CDR2 YFSETQ. The length of the CDR3 is 17 residues. The CDR3 region is CASSLDSQDRGFGEQFF. The CDR3 nucleotides are TGCGCCAGCAGCTTGGATTCCCAGGACAGGGGATTTGGTGAGCAGTTCTTC.

The rearrangement uses TRBV18 and TRBJ1-1; D gene ambiguous. The germline V gene has CDR1 KGHSH and CDR2 LQKENI. The CDR3 spans 14 residues. The V gene lost 3 bases and the J gene lost 0 bases, with 8 bases spanning the gap. CDR3: CASSPSHLNTEAFF. The DNA of the CDR3 is TGTGCCAGCTCACCGAGCCACTTGAACACTGAAGCTTTCTTT. The full variable domain, rest sourced from reference TRBV18 and TRBJ1-1, is NAGVMQNPRHLVRRRGQEARLRCSPMKGHSHVYWYRQLPEEGLKFMVYLQKENIIDESGMPKERFSAEFPKEGPSILRIQQVVRGDSAAYFCASSPSHLNTEAFFGQGTRLTVV.

The chain couples TRBV6-2 or TRBV6-3 to TRBJ2-7; tentatively, D is TRBD1 (6 bases). The DNA end favors TRBJ2-5, so the J call may be wrong. The CDR3 has 15 residues. Germline V gene lookup returns CDR1 MNHEY and CDR2 SVGEGT. The CDR3: CASSPHDRLQETQYF. The CDR3 nucleotides are TGTGCCAGCAGTCCCCATGACAGGCTTCAGGAGACCCAGTACTTC.

This clonotype turned up a few times. This chain joins TRBV5-4 and TRBJ1-1, with 7 bases identical to TRBD1. This CDR3 spans 14 amino acids. Germline assignment: CDR1 SGHNT and CDR2 YYREEE (reference sequence). Trimming at V came to 2 bases and at J to 2 bases, leaving 3 bases not matched to a gene. This CDR3 reads CASSFPGGNTEAFF. The CDR3 DNA follows: TGTGCCAGCAGCTTCCCAGGGGGTAACACTGAAGCTTTCTTT.

V gene TRBV6-1 combines with J gene TRBJ2-1, with 13 bases matching TRBD2. V shed 8 bases, J shed 8 bases, and the junction held 18 bases outside the gene matches. This CDR3 has 18 amino acids. Germline CDR1 MNHNS, CDR2 SASEGT. The CDR3 DNA sequence: TGTGCCAGCTGGGACTGGACTAGCGGGAGTTTGAGACCGGATGAGCAGTTCTTC. Translated, it gives CASWDWTSGSLRPDEQFF.

The genes are TRBV6-1 and TRBJ2-1, with 10 bases lining up with TRBD2. CDR3 size: 16 residues. The V gene end was trimmed by 3 bases and the J gene end by 7 bases; junction bases not matched to a gene: 9. Looked up from germline, CDR1 is MNHNS and CDR2 is SASEGT. Written as DNA, the CDR3 is TGTGCCAGCAGTGAGGGGTTAGCGGGAGGTTCGAATGAGCAGTTCTTC. Protein sequence: CASSEGLAGGSNEQFF.

Ten or more counts support this clonotype. The chain has TRBV29-1 and TRBJ2-7; TRBD1 agrees at 9 bases. Trimming took 7 bases from V and 3 from J; bases not matched to a gene: 10. The CDR3 totals 14 residues. CDR1 is SQVTM and CDR2 is ANQGSEA in the germline V gene. Here the CDR3 reads CSAKGTGNGYEQYF. The CDR3 bases are TGCAGCGCAAAAGGGACAGGGAATGGCTACGAGCAGTACTTC.

This chain connects TRBV5-4 to TRBJ2-5; no firm D call. The CDR3 has 15 amino acids. Germline V lookup: CDR1 SGHNT, CDR2 YYREEE (reference sequence). Trimming cost V 3 bases and J 11 bases, with 23 bases left between them. The CDR3 protein is CASSSFPDSRSEQYF. The CDR3 DNA reads TGTGCCAGCAGCTCTTTTCCCGACTCGCGATCGGAGCAGTACTTC.

This chain uses TRBV7-9 with TRBJ1-2; 9 nucleotides match TRBD1. J gave up 7 bases and V 5 bases, and 11 bases lay outside the gene matches. Germline V lookup: CDR1 SEHNR, CDR2 FQNEAQ (reference sequence). This CDR3 region has 15 residues. The chain's CDR3 is CASSQTTGTGFGYTF. CDR3 in DNA: TGTGCCAGCAGCCAAACCACCGGGACAGGGTTTGGCTACACCTTC.

The chain joins TRBV13 to TRBJ2-7, with D possibly TRBD2 on 6 matching bases. CDR3 length: 15 residues. Per the germline V gene, CDR1 is PRHDT and CDR2 is FYEKMQ (reference sequence). The V end lost 9 bases, the J end lost 4 bases, and 22 bases lay between the germline ends. CDR3 in DNA: TGTGCCAGTTCAAACTCGGGACTCGGGTTTTACGAGCAGTACTTC. Protein product: CASSNSGLGFYEQYF. The full variable domain, completed using reference TRBV13 and TRBJ2-7, is AAGVIQSPRHLIKEKRETATLKCYPIPRHDTVYWYQQGPGQDPQFLISFYEKMQSDKGSIPDRFSAQQFSDYHSELNMSSLELGDSALYFCASSNSGLGFYEQYFGPGTRLTVT.

CDR3 DNA sequence: TGTGCCAGCAGCGGGGACAGGGACGATGGCTACACCTTC. Amino acid sequence: CASSGDRDDGYTF. The J gene is TRBJ1-2, the V gene TRBV5-5; 9 positions agree with TRBD1. The V and J ends lost 4 bases and 6 bases, in that order; junction bases with no gene match: 4. The CDR3 totals 13 residues. CDR1 and CDR2 (germline): SGHKS, YYEKEE (reference sequence).

This clonotype has a handful of counts. The chain couples TRBV5-6 to TRBJ2-1, with TRBD2 matching over 7 bases. This CDR3 region has 16 residues. With V trimmed by 4 bases and J by 4 bases, 11 bases remained unmatched. Germline assignment: CDR1 SGHDT and CDR2 YYEEEE. The CDR3 sequence is CASSRKTSAVYNEQFF. The DNA for the CDR3 is TGTGCCAGCAGCCGAAAAACTAGCGCCGTATACAATGAGCAGTTCTTC.

The V gene is TRBV5-6, the J gene TRBJ2-5; D gene ambiguous. The CDR3 runs to 13 residues. Per germline, CDR1 SGHDT and CDR2 YYEEEE. V lost 4 bases, J lost 2 bases, and 9 bases lay in between. The CDR3 sequence: CASSALGQETQYF. CDR3 DNA sequence: TGTGCCAGCAGCGCTCTAGGACAAGAGACCCAGTACTTC.

A remark on this clonotype: With a much larger clone just one base away, this may be a read error. This chain connects TRBV14 to TRBJ2-3, with 8 bases fitting TRBD2. This CDR3 contains 16 residues. Germline V lookup: CDR1 SGHDN, CDR2 FVKESK. The CDR3 reads CAGSQVGAGVLDTQYF. The CDR3 DNA follows: TGTGCCGGCAGCCAAGTAGGAGCGGGAGTCCTAGATACGCAGTATTTT.

The rearrangement joins TRBV28 to TRBJ2-5; 9 bases fit TRBD2. Near its end, the DNA agrees better with TRBJ2-7, so the J call may be wrong. Germline V gives CDR1 MDHEN, CDR2 SYDVKM. The CDR3 loop spans 15 amino acids. Here the CDR3 DNA reads TGTGCCAGCAGTTCGTCGGCTAGCGGGACCTACGAGCAGTACTTC. Translation: CASSSSASGTYEQYF.

The chain is built from TRBV7-8 and TRBJ2-5, with TRBD1 matching 9 bases. Germline lookup yields CDR1 SGHVS and CDR2 FQNEAQ. The CDR3 runs 15 residues. V lost 1 base and J lost 4; bases outside the gene matches: 4. The CDR3: CASSLGATGGETQYF. The CDR3 nucleotides are TGTGCCAGCAGCTTAGGAGCGACAGGGGGAGAGACCCAGTACTTC.

This clonotype was observed once. V usage is TRBV4-3 and J usage is TRBJ2-2; a weak D match, TRBD1 (5 bases). This CDR3 spans 14 amino acids. Germline V lookup: CDR1 LGHNA, CDR2 YSLEER. Trimming pared 5 bases from V and 6 bases from J, leaving 13 bases between. CDR3 DNA sequence: TGCGCCAGCAGCTTAGAAAGGGGCCCCGGGGAGCTGTTTTTT. It codes for CASSLERGPGELFF.

This chain joins TRBV19 and TRBJ2-6; 7 nucleotides match TRBD2. The V segment lost 7 bases and the J segment 0 bases; nucleotides outside the gene matches: 3. Germline loops: CDR1 LNHDA, CDR2 SQIVND (reference sequence). This CDR3 spans 15 amino acids. The DNA for the CDR3 is TGTGCCAGTATCGGGGGGTACTCTGGGGCCAACGTCCTGACTTTC. As protein: CASIGGYSGANVLTF.

J is TRBJ2-3 and V is TRBV12-3 or TRBV12-4; 9 bases match TRBD1. Germline trimming cut 6 bases from V and 4 bases from J; bases unmatched to any gene: 8. This CDR3 spans 15 amino acids. CDR3 nucleotide sequence: TGTGCCAGCAGAAGCCGGGACAGGGCACCAGATACGCAGTATTTT. Amino acid sequence: CASRSRDRAPDTQYF.

In its sample, this clonotype was seen once. The J gene is TRBJ2-1, the V gene TRBV3-1, with TRBD2 identical over 8 bases. Germline V gene data show CDR1 as LGHDT and CDR2 as YNNKEL (reference sequence). Losses at the gene ends were 4 bases for V and 5 bases for J; bases not matched to a gene: 7. The CDR3 has 15 residues. The CDR3 nucleotides read TGTGCCAGCAGCCCCCTAGCGGGTTATAACAATGAGCAGTTCTTC. Its translation is CASSPLAGYNNEQFF.

This clonotype appeared a few times. The genes are TRBV29-1 and TRBJ2-5, with D unclear. The V and J ends lost 5 bases and 5 bases respectively, with 12 bases between them. The CDR3 is made up of 12 amino acids. Germline lookup yields CDR1 SQVTM and CDR2 ANQGSEA. CDR3 in DNA: TGCAGCGTTCAGCTCTCGGCGGAGACCCAGTACTTC. The encoded protein is CSVQLSAETQYF.

DNA for the CDR3: TGTGCCAGCAGCTTAAAACCAGCGGCGTCCTACAATGAGCAGTACTTC. It translates to CASSLKPAASYNEQYF. The V gene is TRBV7-3, the J gene TRBJ2-1; maybe TRBD2 (5 bases). The J call may be incorrect, as the DNA end agrees better with TRBJ2-7. Per the germline V gene, CDR1 is SGHTA and CDR2 is FQGTGA. The CDR3 spans 16 residues.